The clone carrying this T cell receptor (delta chain) came up a few times. Its antigen remains unidentified. This specimen belongs to a study of Vδ1+ human thymocytes. Notes on the study in general: Donors shared many TRG clonotypes but few TRD clonotypes. In the thymus, TRG and TRD repertoires looked highly polyclonal with Gaussian CDR3 lengths. Despite high sort purity, roughly 21% of thymic T cell receptor delta sequences were Vdelta2.

After alphabeta T cell depletion, CD3+ Vdelta1+ Vdelta2- thymocytes were sorted. Between about 98% and 99.6% of sorted thymocytes were Vdelta1+. This CDR3 comprises 20 residues. Germline V gene sequence: CDR1 TSWWSYY, CDR2 QGS. V gave up 4 bases and J gave up 1 base; unmatched junction bases: 19. Sequences come from RNA converted to cDNA by reverse transcription. The CDR3 regions were amplified by multiplex PCR from V-gene primers to a constant-region primer. TCRdb fed the multiplex PCR reads to CATT. The data contain more than 45,000 delta-chain clones, approximately 15% of them seen just once; the ten biggest clones take up approximately 0.4%.

Input material: Vdelta1+ gamma-delta thymocytes from the thymus. Sample subset: FACS-sorted CD3+ TCRalphabeta- TCRVdelta1+ TCRVdelta2- thymocytes. The V gene is TRDV1, the J gene TRDJ1; TRDD2 agrees at 9 bases. The source is a girl younger than two who had congenital heart surgery. The CDR3 sequence is CALGVFFLPTWAGCTDKLIF. The CDR3 nucleotides are TGTGCTCTTGGGGTATTTTTCCTTCCTACATGGGCTGGGTGCACCGATAAACTCATCTTT.